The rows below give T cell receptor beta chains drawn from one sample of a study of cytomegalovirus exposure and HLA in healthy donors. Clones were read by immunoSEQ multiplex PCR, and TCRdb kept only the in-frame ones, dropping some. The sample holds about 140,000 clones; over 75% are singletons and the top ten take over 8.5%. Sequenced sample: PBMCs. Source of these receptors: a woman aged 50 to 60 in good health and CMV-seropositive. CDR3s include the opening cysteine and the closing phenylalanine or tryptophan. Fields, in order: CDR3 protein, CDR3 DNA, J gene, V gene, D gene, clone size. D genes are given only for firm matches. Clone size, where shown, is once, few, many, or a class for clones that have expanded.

CDR3: CAIGGQPSPLHF
DNA: TGTGCCATCGGGGGACAGCCTTCACCCCTCCACTTT
J: TRBJ1-6
V: TRBV10-3
D: TRBD1
size: -

CDR3: CASSPAPGSSYNSPLHF
DNA: TGCGCCAGCAGCCCCGCGCCGGGGAGCTCCTATAATTCACCCCTCCACTTT
J: TRBJ1-6
V: TRBV4-1
D: -
size: -

CDR3: CASGLARQGMGSNQPQHF
DNA: TGTGCTAGTGGTTTGGCCCGACAGGGGATGGGCAGCAATCAGCCCCAGCATTTT
J: TRBJ1-5
V: TRBV12-5
D: TRBD1
size: -

CDR3: CASSFNTGEQPQHF
DNA: TGCGCCAGCAGCTTCAATACAGGGGAACAGCCCCAGCATTTT
J: TRBJ1-5
V: TRBV5-1
D: TRBD1
size: -

CDR3: CASSIIGQGPFNQPQHF
DNA: TGTGCCAGTAGTATTATCGGACAGGGCCCATTTAATCAGCCCCAGCATTTT
J: TRBJ1-5
V: TRBV19
D: TRBD1
size: -

CDR3: CASSLDSGQGVTEAFF
DNA: TGTGCCAGCAGCCTGGACTCGGGACAGGGGGTAACTGAAGCTTTCTTT
J: TRBJ1-1
V: TRBV14
D: TRBD1
size: -

CDR3: CASSLGTPRNEKLFF
DNA: TGTGCCAGCAGCTTGGGAACCCCGAGGAATGAAAAACTGTTTTTT
J: TRBJ1-4
V: TRBV5-4
D: -
size: -

CDR3: CAWTTGAPVYSNQPQHF
DNA: TGTGCCTGGACGACAGGAGCTCCCGTTTATAGCAATCAGCCCCAGCATTTT
J: TRBJ1-5
V: TRBV30
D: -
size: -

CDR3: CASSAGLYETQYF
DNA: TGTGCCAGCAGCGCGGGACTATACGAGACCCAGTACTTC
J: TRBJ2-5
V: TRBV9
D: TRBD2
size: -

CDR3: CASSLDRVTGNTIYF
DNA: TGTGCCAGCAGCTTGGACAGGGTAACTGGAAACACCATATATTTT
J: TRBJ1-3
V: TRBV7-2
D: TRBD1
size: -

CDR3: CASSYGRGSAYEQYF
DNA: TGTGCCAGCAGCTATGGCAGGGGGTCCGCCTACGAGCAGTACTTC
J: TRBJ2-7
V: TRBV7-3
D: TRBD1
size: -

CDR3: CASSLGRQGPYGYTF
DNA: TGTGCCAGCAGCTTAGGTCGTCAGGGGCCCTATGGCTACACCTTC
J: TRBJ1-2
V: TRBV7-6
D: -
size: few

CDR3: CASSGEVWEKLFF
DNA: TGTGCCAGCAGTGGGGAGGTCTGGGAAAAACTGTTTTTT
J: TRBJ1-4
V: TRBV2
D: -
size: few

CDR3: CASRPRQGDYGYTF
DNA: TGCGCCAGCAGGCCGAGACAGGGGGACTATGGCTACACCTTC
J: TRBJ1-2
V: TRBV5-1
D: TRBD1
size: -

CDR3: CASIPSGGWNTEAFF
DNA: TGTGCCAGTATCCCCTCGGGGGGATGGAACACTGAAGCTTTCTTT
J: TRBJ1-1
V: TRBV19
D: -
size: few

CDR3: CASSLGLVVRLPSEQYF
DNA: TGTGCCAGCAGCTTGGGGCTTGTGGTGAGGCTCCCTTCCGAGCAGTACTTC
J: TRBJ2-7
V: TRBV5-6
D: -
size: -

CDR3: CASSYLQSNYGYTF
DNA: TGTGCCAGCAGTTACTTACAGAGCAACTATGGCTACACCTTC
J: TRBJ1-2
V: TRBV6-5
D: -
size: -